This is a list of T cell receptor beta chains from one sample in a study of identical twins. MiXCR, applied by TCRdb to the 5' RACE reads, yields one record per CDR3 protein. Here the sample spans roughly 720,000 distinct CDR3 sequences, 18% being singletons. This sample also appeared in a second study, on T cells expressing NK-cell markers.

The source material was PBMCs. The receptors come from a woman between 18 and 30 years old in good health. Both conserved end residues are part of each CDR3. Each record gives: D gene, J gene, clone size, V gene, CDR3 protein, CDR3 DNA. A D gene is named only where the DNA matches it firmly. The size field is filled for only some rows; it gives once, few, many or a size class.

D gene: .
J gene: TRBJ2-3
clone size: few
V gene: TRBV6-1
CDR3 protein: CASSHFASSTDTQYF
CDR3 DNA: TGTGCCAGCAGCCATTTTGCGTCCAGCACAGATACGCAGTATTTT

D gene: TRBD2
J gene: TRBJ2-4
clone size: .
V gene: TRBV4-3
CDR3 protein: CASSHEPTGTSGNIQYF
CDR3 DNA: TGCGCCAGCAGCCATGAACCTACCGGGACTAGCGGAAACATTCAGTACTTC

D gene: TRBD1
J gene: TRBJ1-6
clone size: .
V gene: TRBV5-1
CDR3 protein: CASTDRVNSPLHF
CDR3 DNA: TGCGCCAGCACGGACAGGGTAAATTCACCCCTCCACTTT

D gene: TRBD1
J gene: TRBJ2-7
clone size: .
V gene: TRBV20-1
CDR3 protein: CSARDPEGTGGKQYF
CDR3 DNA: TGCAGTGCTAGAGACCCGGAGGGGACAGGGGGAAAGCAGTACTTC

D gene: TRBD2
J gene: TRBJ2-4
clone size: many
V gene: TRBV20-1
CDR3 protein: CSAFGASGIKAYIQYF
CDR3 DNA: TGCAGTGCTTTTGGGGCTAGCGGGATAAAGGCGTACATTCAGTACTTC

D gene: .
J gene: TRBJ2-1
clone size: .
V gene: TRBV27
CDR3 protein: CASSLLPGGGNNEQFF
CDR3 DNA: TGTGCCAGCAGTTTATTACCGGGCGGGGGCAACAATGAGCAGTTCTTC

D gene: .
J gene: TRBJ2-1
clone size: .
V gene: TRBV7-6
CDR3 protein: CASSLGAGDEQFF
CDR3 DNA: TGTGCCAGCAGCTTAGGAGCAGGGGATGAGCAGTTCTTC

D gene: TRBD2
J gene: TRBJ2-7
clone size: few
V gene: TRBV20-1
CDR3 protein: CSARKRTSGNSYEQYF
CDR3 DNA: TGCAGTGCTAGGAAAAGGACTAGCGGGAACTCCTACGAGCAGTACTTC

D gene: TRBD2
J gene: TRBJ2-3
clone size: .
V gene: TRBV9
CDR3 protein: CASSHLSGASSTDTQYF
CDR3 DNA: TGTGCCAGCAGCCACCTTAGCGGGGCCTCTAGCACAGATACGCAGTATTTT

D gene: TRBD2
J gene: TRBJ2-3
clone size: .
V gene: TRBV5-6
CDR3 protein: CASSPAGLAGSTDTQYF
CDR3 DNA: TGTGCCAGCAGCCCAGCGGGACTAGCGGGGAGCACAGATACGCAGTATTTT

D gene: TRBD2
J gene: TRBJ2-1
clone size: few
V gene: TRBV3-1
CDR3 protein: CASSQLAGNEQFF
CDR3 DNA: TGTGCCAGCAGCCAACTAGCGGGAAATGAGCAGTTCTTC

D gene: .
J gene: TRBJ2-6
clone size: .
V gene: TRBV5-1
CDR3 protein: CASSAPQPSGANVLTF
CDR3 DNA: TGCGCCAGCTCAGCACCCCAACCCTCTGGGGCCAACGTCCTGACTTTC

D gene: TRBD2
J gene: TRBJ2-5
clone size: .
V gene: TRBV20-1
CDR3 protein: CSARSTSGGETQYF
CDR3 DNA: TGCAGTGCTAGATCGACTAGCGGAGGAGAGACCCAGTACTTC

D gene: TRBD1
J gene: TRBJ2-1
clone size: .
V gene: TRBV27
CDR3 protein: CASSGRGDRRNNEQFF
CDR3 DNA: TGTGCCAGCAGCGGGAGAGGGGACAGGAGAAACAATGAGCAGTTCTTC

D gene: .
J gene: TRBJ2-3
clone size: few
V gene: TRBV5-1
CDR3 protein: CASSWQLTDTQYF
CDR3 DNA: TGCGCCAGCAGCTGGCAGCTCACAGATACGCAGTATTTT

D gene: .
J gene: TRBJ1-1
clone size: .
V gene: TRBV7-8
CDR3 protein: CASSLRIENTEAFF
CDR3 DNA: TGTGCCAGCAGCTTAAGGATCGAGAACACTGAAGCTTTCTTT

D gene: .
J gene: TRBJ1-2
clone size: many
V gene: TRBV12-3/TRBV12-4
CDR3 protein: CASSSASQPFYGYTF
CDR3 DNA: TGTGCCAGCAGTTCTGCTTCGCAGCCCTTCTATGGCTACACCTTC

D gene: .
J gene: TRBJ2-1
clone size: .
V gene: TRBV4-3
CDR3 protein: CASSQDTGSVNEQFF
CDR3 DNA: TGCGCCAGCAGCCAAGATACAGGGTCCGTCAATGAGCAGTTCTTC

D gene: .
J gene: TRBJ2-1
clone size: .
V gene: TRBV24-1
CDR3 protein: CATSPRGFNNEQFF
CDR3 DNA: TGTGCCACCAGCCCGAGGGGGTTCAACAATGAGCAGTTCTTC

D gene: TRBD1
J gene: TRBJ1-5
clone size: few
V gene: TRBV10-3
CDR3 protein: CAISPTLTGINQPQHF
CDR3 DNA: TGTGCCATCAGTCCAACCCTGACAGGGATCAATCAGCCCCAGCATTTT

D gene: .
J gene: TRBJ2-1
clone size: few
V gene: TRBV6-5
CDR3 protein: CASGKFHNEQFF
CDR3 DNA: TGTGCCAGCGGGAAGTTCCACAATGAGCAGTTCTTC